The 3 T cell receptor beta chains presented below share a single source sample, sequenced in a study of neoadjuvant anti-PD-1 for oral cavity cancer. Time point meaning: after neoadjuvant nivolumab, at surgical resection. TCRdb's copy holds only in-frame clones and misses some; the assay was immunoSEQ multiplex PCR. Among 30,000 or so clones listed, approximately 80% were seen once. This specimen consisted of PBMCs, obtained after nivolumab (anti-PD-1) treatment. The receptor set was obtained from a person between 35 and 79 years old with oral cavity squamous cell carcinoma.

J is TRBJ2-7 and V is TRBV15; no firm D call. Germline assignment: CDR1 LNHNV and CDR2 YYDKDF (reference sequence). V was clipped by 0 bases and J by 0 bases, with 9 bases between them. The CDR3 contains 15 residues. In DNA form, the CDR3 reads TGTGCCACCAGCAGAGATCGCCACAGCTCCTACGAGCAGTACTTC. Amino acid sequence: CATSRDRHSSYEQYF.

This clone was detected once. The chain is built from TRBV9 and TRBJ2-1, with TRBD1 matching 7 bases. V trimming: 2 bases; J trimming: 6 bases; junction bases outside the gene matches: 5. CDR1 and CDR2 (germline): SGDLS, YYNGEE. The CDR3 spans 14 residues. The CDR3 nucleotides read TGTGCCAGCAGCGTCGAACAGGGGAGCAATGAGCAGTTCTTC. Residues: CASSVEQGSNEQFF.

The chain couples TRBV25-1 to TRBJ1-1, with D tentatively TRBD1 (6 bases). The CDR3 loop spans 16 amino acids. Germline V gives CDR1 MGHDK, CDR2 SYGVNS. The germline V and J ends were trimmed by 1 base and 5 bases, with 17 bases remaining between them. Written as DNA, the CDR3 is TGTGCCAGCAGTGAATCGGTTCACCAGGGGCGGACTGAAGCTTTCTTT. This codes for CASSESVHQGRTEAFF.